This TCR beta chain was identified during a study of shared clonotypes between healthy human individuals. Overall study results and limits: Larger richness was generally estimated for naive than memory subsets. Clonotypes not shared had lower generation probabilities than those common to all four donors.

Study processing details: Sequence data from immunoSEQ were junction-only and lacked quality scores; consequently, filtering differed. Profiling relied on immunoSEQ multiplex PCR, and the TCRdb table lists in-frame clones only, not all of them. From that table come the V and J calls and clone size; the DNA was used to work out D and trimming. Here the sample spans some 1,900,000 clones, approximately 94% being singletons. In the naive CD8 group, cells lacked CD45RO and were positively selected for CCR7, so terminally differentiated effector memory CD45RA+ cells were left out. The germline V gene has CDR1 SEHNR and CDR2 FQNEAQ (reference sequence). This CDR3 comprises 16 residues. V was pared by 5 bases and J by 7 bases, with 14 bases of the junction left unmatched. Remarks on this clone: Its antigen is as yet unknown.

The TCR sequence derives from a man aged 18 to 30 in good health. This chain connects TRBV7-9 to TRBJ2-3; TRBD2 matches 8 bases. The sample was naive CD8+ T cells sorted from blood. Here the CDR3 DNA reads TGTGCCAGCAGCCCGCCTTTGGAGCGGGGGAAATATACGCAGTATTTT. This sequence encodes CASSPPLERGKYTQYF.